This T cell receptor (beta chain) was sequenced for a study of cytomegalovirus exposure and HLA in healthy donors. The CDR3 totals 14 residues. CDR1 and CDR2 (germline): LGHNA, YSLEER. The V end was cut by 1 base, the J end by 2 bases, with 7 bases between. Primers for the PCR totalled 60 Vbeta and 13 Jbeta. The data were produced by immunoSEQ multiplex PCR, yet TCRdb's version contains in-frame clones alone and is incomplete. The table includes 95,000 to 150,000 clones, 70% to 80% detected once. Sequencing input: PBMCs. The sequence was obtained from a woman in her 40s in good health and CMV-seropositive. The rearrangement joins TRBV4-3 to TRBJ2-3; D is perhaps TRBD2 (5 bases). CDR3 region: CASSQATTTDTQYF. In nucleotides, the CDR3 is TGCGCCAGCAGCCAAGCGACTACCACAGATACGCAGTATTTT.